The source of this T cell receptor beta chain is a study of blood T cell repertoires in COVID-19. TCRdb's table, derived via immunoSEQ multiplex PCR, lists solely in-frame clones and lacks some. Of under 250,000 clones listed, around nine tenths were seen once; the top ten hold roughly 1.6%. The sample comprised peripheral blood. This clonotype was sampled from a woman aged 55-70 years who had recovered from COVID-19.

The CDR3 sequence is CASSLEGGYEQYF. CDR3 DNA: TGTGCCAGCAGCTTAGAGGGAGGCTACGAGCAGTACTTC. The rearrangement links TRBV7-2 to TRBJ2-7; D is possibly TRBD2 (6 bases). The CDR3 sequence is 13 residues long. Germline assignment: CDR1 SGHTA and CDR2 FQGNSA. V lost 1 base and J lost 3, with 7 bases in between.